The clone carrying this T cell receptor (beta chain) was counted a few times. TCRdb passed the 5' RACE reads through MiXCR, listing each CDR3 protein once. The repertoire holds about 48,000 distinct CDR3 sequences, with about 6% as singletons. Germline values: CDR1 SGHTA, CDR2 FQGNSA. Trimming took 0 bases from V and 5 from J; bases not matched to a gene: 7. The CDR3 runs 16 residues. This sample stems from a study of early T cells in non-severe SARS-CoV-2 infection. Sample: whole blood, taken at baseline. The receptor's source is an adult who was a healthcare worker with PCR-confirmed SARS-CoV-2 infection or an uninfected control (not recorded which). V usage is TRBV7-2 and J usage is TRBJ2-3; 8 bases agree with TRBD2. The CDR3 DNA is TGTGCCAGCAGCTTAGCATCGTCTAGCGGGCGAGATACGCAGTATTTT. Amino acid sequence: CASSLASSSGRDTQYF.